Shown below are 18 T cell receptor beta chains from a single sample sequenced in a study of shared clonotypes between healthy human individuals. Generated by immunoSEQ multiplex PCR, the TCRdb table keeps only in-frame clones and is missing some. The sample lists approximately 740,000 clones, 74% seen once, with under 2% in the top ten. The specimen was memory CD4+ T cells sorted from blood. The subset denotes: CD45RA-negative fraction. Every receptor here comes from a woman aged 25 to 39 in good health.

The table lists this clone with a few counts. The V and J genes are TRBV4-1 and TRBJ1-3, with D tentatively TRBD1 (6 bases). CDR3 length equals 18 residues. V lost 0 bases to trimming and J lost 0 bases, with 15 bases between them. Germline-derived CDR1 and CDR2 are MGHRA and YSYEKL. CDR3 sequence reads: CASSQEGANSNSGNTIYF. The CDR3 bases are TGCGCCAGCAGCCAAGAGGGGGCCAACTCTAACTCTGGAAACACCATATATTTT.

A word on this clone: This may stem from a read error, because a much larger clone lies one nucleotide away. This rearrangement joins TRBV5-4 to TRBJ2-1; 11 bases map to TRBD2. Germline assignment: CDR1 SGHNT and CDR2 YYREEE (reference sequence). The CDR3 is 15 residues long. J gave up 4 bases and V 4 bases, and 4 bases lay outside the gene matches. CDR3 in DNA: TGTGCCAGCAGCAAAACTAGCGGGAGTTACAATGAGCAGTTCTTC. Residues: CASSKTSGSYNEQFF.

The chain carries TRBV7-8 and TRBJ2-7, with TRBD2 matching 8 bases. V shed 4 bases and J 0 bases; nucleotides not matched to a gene: 8. Germline CDR1 is SGHVS and CDR2 is FQNEAQ. The length of the CDR3 is 16 residues. CDR3 protein: CASSYFSGASSYEQYF. The DNA of the CDR3 is TGTGCCAGCAGCTACTTTAGCGGGGCTAGCTCCTACGAGCAGTACTTC.

CDR3 DNA: TGTGCCAGCACCTTGACAGGGGATATGAACACTGAAGCTTTCTTT. The encoded protein is CASTLTGDMNTEAFF. The chain carries TRBV6-5 and TRBJ1-1, with 8 bases fitting TRBD1. Per germline, CDR1 MNHEY and CDR2 SVGAGI. This CDR3 has 15 residues. V shed 7 bases and J 0 bases; nucleotides not matched to a gene: 7.

This chain links TRBV19 with TRBJ1-2; possible D gene TRBD1, 5 bases. The CDR3 loop spans 15 amino acids. Trimming left V 6 bases short and J 2 bases short, with 16 bases between. Germline lookup yields CDR1 LNHDA and CDR2 SQIVND (reference sequence). CDR3 nucleotide sequence: TGTGCCAGTAGCCATCCCCCGACAGTGAACTATGGCTACACCTTC. Translated, it gives CASSHPPTVNYGYTF.

Note on this clone: Other DNA sequences in this specimen translate into the identical CDR3. The rearrangement uses TRBV5-1 and TRBJ2-3; 11 positions match TRBD2. CDR1 is SGHRS, CDR2 YFSETQ, per germline. The CDR3 runs to 17 residues. The trim removed 0 bases at V and 6 bases at J, leaving 9 bases unmatched. The CDR3 nucleotides read TGCGCCAGCAGCTTGGATTTAGCGGGAGGGCCGGCGGATACGCAGTATTTT. Translating gives CASSLDLAGGPADTQYF. The complete variable domain, with remaining parts taken from reference TRBV5-1 and TRBJ2-3, reads KAGVTQTPRYLIKTRGQQVTLSCSPISGHRSVSWYQQTPGQGLQFLFEYFSETQRNKGNFPGRFSGRQFSNSRSEMNVSTLELGDSALYLCASSLDLAGGPADTQYFGPGTRLTVL.

V and J are TRBV7-9 and TRBJ2-7; no clear D gene. Germline V gene sequence: CDR1 SEHNR, CDR2 FQNEAQ (reference sequence). This CDR3 region has 13 residues. The germline V and J ends were trimmed by 5 bases and 3 bases, with 11 bases remaining between them. CDR3 DNA: TGTGCCAGCAGCCCACAACCCGTCTACGAGCAGTACTTC. Protein: CASSPQPVYEQYF.

This clone was seen more than once but under ten times. The V gene is TRBV28, the J gene TRBJ1-5; possibly TRBD1 for D (5 bases). This CDR3 region has 15 residues. With 7 bases removed from V and 2 bases from J, the gap between germline ends came to 15 bases. The germline V gene encodes CDR1 MDHEN and CDR2 SYDVKM. DNA for the CDR3: TGTGCCAGCACCCCAGCCGGGGCTCGCAATCAGCCCCAGCATTTT. Translating gives CASTPAGARNQPQHF.

V gene TRBV7-6 combines with J gene TRBJ2-2, with D possibly TRBD2 on 5 matching bases. The CDR3 is made up of 17 amino acids. V lost 0 bases to trimming and J lost 0 bases, with 11 bases between them. CDR1 is SGHVS, CDR2 FNYEAQ, per germline. The chain's CDR3 is CASSLAPSSTNTGELFF. The DNA for the CDR3 is TGTGCCAGCAGCTTAGCGCCTTCTAGCACGAACACCGGGGAGCTGTTTTTT.

This chain links TRBV25-1 with TRBJ2-6, with D hard to call. Germline V gives CDR1 MGHDK, CDR2 SYGVNS. The CDR3 has 14 residues. Trimming pared 5 bases from V and 0 bases from J, leaving 5 bases between. The CDR3 here is CASSPPSGANVLTF. CDR3 sequence (DNA): TGTGCCAGCAGTCCGCCCTCTGGGGCCAACGTCCTGACTTTC.

The V and J genes are TRBV7-9 and TRBJ1-2, with no clear D. CDR3 length: 13 residues. V was cut by 6 bases and J by 0 bases, with 8 bases left in between. CDR1 is SEHNR and CDR2 is FQNEAQ in the germline V gene (reference sequence). In DNA, the CDR3 is TGTGCCAGCAGGGGCAGGTCTAACTATGGCTACACCTTC. The encoded protein is CASRGRSNYGYTF. Complete variable domain (other parts from reference TRBV7-9 and TRBJ1-2): DTGVSQNPRHKITKRGQNVTFRCDPISEHNRLYWYRQTLGQGPEFLTYFQNEAQLEKSRLLSDRFSAERPKGSFSTLEIQRTEQGDSAMYLCASRGRSNYGYTFGSGTRLTVV.

The V and J genes are TRBV18 and TRBJ1-5, with a possible D match to TRBD1 (6 bases). V was clipped by 4 bases and J by 2 bases, with 12 bases between them. The V gene's germline CDR1 is KGHSH and CDR2 LQKENI. This CDR3 has 15 amino acids. This CDR3 reads CASSLRQERNQPQHF. The CDR3 DNA follows: TGTGCCAGCTCACTTCGACAGGAACGCAATCAGCCCCAGCATTTT. The variable domain in full, completed from reference TRBV18 and TRBJ1-5, reads NAGVMQNPRHLVRRRGQEARLRCSPMKGHSHVYWYRQLPEEGLKFMVYLQKENIIDESGMPKERFSAEFPKEGPSILRIQQVVRGDSAAYFCASSLRQERNQPQHFGDGTRLSIL.

This clone appeared a few times. The V and J genes are TRBV19 and TRBJ2-7; 9 nucleotides line up with TRBD1. CDR1 LNHDA and CDR2 SQIVND come from the germline V gene (reference sequence). The CDR3 has 14 amino acids. The J segment lost 5 bases and the V segment lost 6 bases, leaving 8 bases of the junction unmatched. CDR3 amino acids: CASRPGTGLHEQYF. CDR3 DNA sequence: TGTGCCAGTAGACCCGGGACAGGGCTTCACGAGCAGTACTTC.

The rearrangement links TRBV28 to TRBJ1-5, with D possibly being TRBD1 (5 bases). The CDR3 runs 16 residues. V dropped 3 bases and J dropped 8 bases, with 20 bases sitting between them. The germline V gene has CDR1 MDHEN and CDR2 SYDVKM. The CDR3 bases are TGTGCCAGCAGTTTCCGTCGGGACCTCCGCTGGGAGCCCCAGCATTTT. It encodes CASSFRRDLRWEPQHF. The full variable domain, with the rest looked up from reference TRBV28 and TRBJ1-5, is DVKVTQSSRYLVKRTGEKVFLECVQDMDHENMFWYRQDPGLGLRLIYFSYDVKMKEKGDIPEGYSVSREKKERFSLILESASTNQTSMYLCASSFRRDLRWEPQHFGDGTRLSIL.

This clone was observed many times. The V and J genes are TRBV28 and TRBJ2-2; D remains unclear. The CDR3 consists of 14 residues. With 6 bases removed from V and 0 bases from J, the gap between germline ends came to 8 bases. In germline, CDR1 is MDHEN, CDR2 SYDVKM. This chain's CDR3 is CASSPQANTGELFF. The CDR3 coding sequence is TGTGCCAGCAGCCCACAAGCGAACACCGGGGAGCTGTTTTTT.

This chain joins TRBV5-5 and TRBJ1-3; D gene uncertain. Trimming removed 0 bases from V and 2 bases from J, with 9 bases in between. Germline V lookup: CDR1 SGHKS, CDR2 YYEKEE (reference sequence). This CDR3 has 15 amino acids. The CDR3 is CASSLDVGTGNTIYF. In DNA form, the CDR3 reads TGTGCCAGCAGCTTGGATGTGGGGACTGGAAACACCATATATTTT.

The gene calls are TRBV5-1 and TRBJ2-5; D gene uncertain. V shed 0 bases and J shed 0 bases, with 12 bases lying between them. The length of the CDR3 is 16 residues. Germline CDR1 SGHRS, CDR2 YFSETQ. Here the CDR3 reads CASSLEGRTYQETQYF. The CDR3 coding sequence is TGCGCCAGCAGCTTGGAGGGCAGGACGTACCAAGAGACCCAGTACTTC.

On this clone itself: This may arise from a read error, as a much more abundant clone is one base away. This chain's CDR3 is CASSLGTGELFF. The CDR3 bases are TGTGCCAGCAGTTTGGGCACCGGGGAGCTGTTTTTT. The genes are TRBV28 and TRBJ2-2, with D unclear. CDR1 MDHEN and CDR2 SYDVKM come from the germline V gene. This CDR3 comprises 12 residues. The V and J ends lost 3 bases and 4 bases respectively, with 3 bases between them. Looking up the rest from reference TRBV28 and TRBJ2-2 gives the full variable domain: DVKVTQSSRYLVKRTGEKVFLECVQDMDHENMFWYRQDPGLGLRLIYFSYDVKMKEKGDIPEGYSVSREKKERFSLILESASTNQTSMYLCASSLGTGELFFGEGSRLTVL.